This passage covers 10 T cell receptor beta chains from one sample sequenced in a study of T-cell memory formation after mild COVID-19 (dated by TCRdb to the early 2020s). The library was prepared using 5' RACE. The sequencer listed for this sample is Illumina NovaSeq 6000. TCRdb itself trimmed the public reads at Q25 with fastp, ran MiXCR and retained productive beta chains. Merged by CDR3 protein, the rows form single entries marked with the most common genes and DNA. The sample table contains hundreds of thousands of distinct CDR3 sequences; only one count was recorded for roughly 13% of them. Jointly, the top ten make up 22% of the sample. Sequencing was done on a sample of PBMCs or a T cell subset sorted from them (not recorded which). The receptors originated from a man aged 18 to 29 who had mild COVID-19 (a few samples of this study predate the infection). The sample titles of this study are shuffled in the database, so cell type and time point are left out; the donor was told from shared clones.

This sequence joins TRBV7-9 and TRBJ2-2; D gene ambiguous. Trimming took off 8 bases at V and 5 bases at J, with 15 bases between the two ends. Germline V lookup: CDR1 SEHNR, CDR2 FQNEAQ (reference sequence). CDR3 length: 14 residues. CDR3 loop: CASRLGLGTGELFF. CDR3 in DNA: TGTGCCAGCCGTCTCGGCCTCGGAACCGGGGAGCTGTTTTTT.

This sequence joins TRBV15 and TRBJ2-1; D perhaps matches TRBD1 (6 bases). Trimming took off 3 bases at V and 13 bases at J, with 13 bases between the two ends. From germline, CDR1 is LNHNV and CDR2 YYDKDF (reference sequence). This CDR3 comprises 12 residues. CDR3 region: CATSRDNREQFF. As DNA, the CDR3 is TGTGCCACCAGCAGGGACAACAGGGAACAGTTCTTC.

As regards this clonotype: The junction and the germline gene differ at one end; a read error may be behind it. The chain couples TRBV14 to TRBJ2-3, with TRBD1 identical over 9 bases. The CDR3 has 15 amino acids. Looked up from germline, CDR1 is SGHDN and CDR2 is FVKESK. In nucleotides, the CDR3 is TGTGCCAGCACCCAAGGACAGGGGTACACAGATACGCAGTATTTT. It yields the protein CASTQGQGYTDTQYF.

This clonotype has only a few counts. Here the CDR3 reads CASSLEAGAPNTEAFF. The CDR3 DNA sequence: TGTGCCAGCAGTTTAGAGGCAGGAGCTCCGAACACTGAAGCTTTCTTT. This chain connects TRBV12-3 or TRBV12-4 to TRBJ1-1; D gene unclear. The CDR3 sequence is 16 residues long. V was cut by 1 base and J by 1 base, with 13 bases left in between.

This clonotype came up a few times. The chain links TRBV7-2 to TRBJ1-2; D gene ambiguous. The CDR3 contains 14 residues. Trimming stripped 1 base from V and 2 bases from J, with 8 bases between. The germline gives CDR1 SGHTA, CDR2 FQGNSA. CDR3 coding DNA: TGTGCCAGCAGCTTAGGGGATGTAAACTATGGCTACACCTTC. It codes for CASSLGDVNYGYTF.

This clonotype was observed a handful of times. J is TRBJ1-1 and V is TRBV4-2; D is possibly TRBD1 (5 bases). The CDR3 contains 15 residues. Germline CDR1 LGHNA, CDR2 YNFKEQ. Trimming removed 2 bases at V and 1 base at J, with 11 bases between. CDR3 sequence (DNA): TGTGCCAGCAGCCAACCCTCCAGGGCGAACACTGAAGCTTTCTTT. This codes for CASSQPSRANTEAFF.

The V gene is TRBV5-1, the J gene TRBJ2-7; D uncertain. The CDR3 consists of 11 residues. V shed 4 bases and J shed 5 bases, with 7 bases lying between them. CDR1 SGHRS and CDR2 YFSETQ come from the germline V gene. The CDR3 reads CASSKDNEQYF. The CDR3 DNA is TGCGCCAGCAGCAAGGATAACGAGCAGTACTTC. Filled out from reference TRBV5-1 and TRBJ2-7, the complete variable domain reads KAGVTQTPRYLIKTRGQQVTLSCSPISGHRSVSWYQQTPGQGLQFLFEYFSETQRNKGNFPGRFSGRQFSNSRSEMNVSTLELGDSALYLCASSKDNEQYFGPGTRLTVT.

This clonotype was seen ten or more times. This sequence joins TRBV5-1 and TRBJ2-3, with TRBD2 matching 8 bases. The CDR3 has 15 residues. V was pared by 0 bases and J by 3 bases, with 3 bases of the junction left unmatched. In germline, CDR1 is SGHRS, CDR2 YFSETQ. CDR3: CASSLVRGGTDTQYF. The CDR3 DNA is TGCGCCAGCAGCTTGGTCCGGGGGGGAACAGATACGCAGTATTTT. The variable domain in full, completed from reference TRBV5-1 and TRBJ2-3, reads KAGVTQTPRYLIKTRGQQVTLSCSPISGHRSVSWYQQTPGQGLQFLFEYFSETQRNKGNFPGRFSGRQFSNSRSEMNVSTLELGDSALYLCASSLVRGGTDTQYFGPGTRLTVL.

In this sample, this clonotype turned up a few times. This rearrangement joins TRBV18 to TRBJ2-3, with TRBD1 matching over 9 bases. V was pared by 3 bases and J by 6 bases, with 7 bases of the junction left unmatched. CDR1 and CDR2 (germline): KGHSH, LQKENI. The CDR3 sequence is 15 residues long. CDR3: CASSPNLDRGDTQYF. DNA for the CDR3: TGTGCCAGCTCACCCAACCTCGACAGGGGGGATACGCAGTATTTT.

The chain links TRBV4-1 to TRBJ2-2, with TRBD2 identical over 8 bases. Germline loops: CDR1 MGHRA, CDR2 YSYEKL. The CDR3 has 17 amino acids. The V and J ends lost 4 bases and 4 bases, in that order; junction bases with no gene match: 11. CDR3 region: CASSPSRGGHGTGELFF. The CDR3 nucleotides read TGCGCCAGCAGCCCCTCCCGGGGGGGACACGGCACCGGGGAGCTGTTTTTT.